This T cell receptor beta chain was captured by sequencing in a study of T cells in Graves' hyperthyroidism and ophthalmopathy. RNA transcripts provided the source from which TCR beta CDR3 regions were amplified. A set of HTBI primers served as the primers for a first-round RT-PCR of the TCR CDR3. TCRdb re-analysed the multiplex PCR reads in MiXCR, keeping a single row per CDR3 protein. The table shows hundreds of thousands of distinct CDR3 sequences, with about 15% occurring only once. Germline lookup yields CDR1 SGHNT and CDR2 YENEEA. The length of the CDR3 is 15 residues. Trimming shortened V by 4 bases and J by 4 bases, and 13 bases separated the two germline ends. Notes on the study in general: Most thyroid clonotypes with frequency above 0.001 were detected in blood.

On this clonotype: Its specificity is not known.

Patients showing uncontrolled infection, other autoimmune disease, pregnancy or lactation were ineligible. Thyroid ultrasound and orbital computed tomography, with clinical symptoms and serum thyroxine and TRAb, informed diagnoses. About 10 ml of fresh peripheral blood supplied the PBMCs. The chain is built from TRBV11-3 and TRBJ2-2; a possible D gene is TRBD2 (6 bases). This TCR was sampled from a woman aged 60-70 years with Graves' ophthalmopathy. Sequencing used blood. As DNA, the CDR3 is TGTGCCAGCAGCTCGGGTGGCGGGGCCACCGGGGAGCTGTTTTTT. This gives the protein CASSSGGGATGELFF.